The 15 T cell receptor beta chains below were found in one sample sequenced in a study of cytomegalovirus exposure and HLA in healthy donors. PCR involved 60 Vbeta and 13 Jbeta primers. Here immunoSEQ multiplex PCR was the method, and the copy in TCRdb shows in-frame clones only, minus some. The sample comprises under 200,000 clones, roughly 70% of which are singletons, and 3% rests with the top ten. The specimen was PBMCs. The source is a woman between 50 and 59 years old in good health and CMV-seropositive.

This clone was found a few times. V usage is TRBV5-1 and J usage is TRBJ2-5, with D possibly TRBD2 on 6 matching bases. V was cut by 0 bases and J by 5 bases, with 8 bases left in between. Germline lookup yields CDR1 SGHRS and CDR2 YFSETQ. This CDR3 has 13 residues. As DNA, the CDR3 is TGCGCCAGCAGCTTGGGAGGAGGGGAGACCCAGTACTTC. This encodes CASSLGGGETQYF.

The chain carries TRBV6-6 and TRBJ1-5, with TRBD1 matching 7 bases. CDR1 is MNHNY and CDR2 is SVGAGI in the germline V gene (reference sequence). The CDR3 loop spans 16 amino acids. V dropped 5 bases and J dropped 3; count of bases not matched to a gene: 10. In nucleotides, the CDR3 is TGTGCCAGCAGTGTAACGGGACAGCGATTCAATCAGCCCCAGCATTTT. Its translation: CASSVTGQRFNQPQHF.

The CDR3 DNA sequence: TGTGCCAGCAGCCTGACTATCGAGCCTGGAGGGTATGGCTACACCTTC. Its protein product is CASSLTIEPGGYGYTF. The chain uses TRBV9 and TRBJ1-2; D gene uncertain. The germline CDR1 and CDR2 sequences are SGDLS and YYNGEE. This CDR3 has 16 amino acids. Between the trimmed V and J ends, which lost 4 bases and 5 bases, there was a span of 21 bases.

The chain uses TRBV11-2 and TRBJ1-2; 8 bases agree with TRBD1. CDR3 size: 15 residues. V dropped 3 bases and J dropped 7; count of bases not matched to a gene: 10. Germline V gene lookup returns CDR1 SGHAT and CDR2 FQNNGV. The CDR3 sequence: CASSLVDRESAGYTF. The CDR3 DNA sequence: TGTGCCAGCAGCTTGGTGGACAGGGAATCGGCTGGCTACACCTTC.

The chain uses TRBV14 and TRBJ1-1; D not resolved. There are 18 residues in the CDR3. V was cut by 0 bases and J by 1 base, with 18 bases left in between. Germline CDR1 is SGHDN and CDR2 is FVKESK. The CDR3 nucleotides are TGTGCCAGCAGCCAAGAGGCGGGTTATGTCGGGCCGAACACTGAAGCTTTCTTT. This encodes CASSQEAGYVGPNTEAFF.

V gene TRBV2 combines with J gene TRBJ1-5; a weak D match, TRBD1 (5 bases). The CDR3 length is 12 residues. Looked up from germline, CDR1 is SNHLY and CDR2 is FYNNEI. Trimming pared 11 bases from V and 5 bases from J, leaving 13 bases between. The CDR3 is CALGDVDQPQHF. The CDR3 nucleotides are TGTGCCCTAGGGGATGTCGATCAGCCCCAGCATTTT. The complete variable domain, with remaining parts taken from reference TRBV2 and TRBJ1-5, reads EPEVTQTPSHQVTQMGQEVILRCVPISNHLYFYWYRQILGQKVEFLVSFYNNEISEKSEIFDDQFSVERPDGSNFTLKIRSTKLEDSAMYFCALGDVDQPQHFGDGTRLSIL.

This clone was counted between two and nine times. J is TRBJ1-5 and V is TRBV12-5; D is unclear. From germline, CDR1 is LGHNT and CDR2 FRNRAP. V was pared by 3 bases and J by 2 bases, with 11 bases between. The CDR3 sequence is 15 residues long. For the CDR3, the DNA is TGTGCTAGTGGTTTAGGAGGGATTGGCAATCAGCCCCAGCATTTT. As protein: CASGLGGIGNQPQHF.

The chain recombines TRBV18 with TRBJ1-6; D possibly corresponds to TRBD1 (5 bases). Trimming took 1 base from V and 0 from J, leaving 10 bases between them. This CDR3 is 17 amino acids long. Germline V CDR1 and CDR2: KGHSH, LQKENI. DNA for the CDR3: TGTGCCAGCTCACCACAGACAGCCGGCTCCTATAATTCACCCCTCCACTTT. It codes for CASSPQTAGSYNSPLHF.

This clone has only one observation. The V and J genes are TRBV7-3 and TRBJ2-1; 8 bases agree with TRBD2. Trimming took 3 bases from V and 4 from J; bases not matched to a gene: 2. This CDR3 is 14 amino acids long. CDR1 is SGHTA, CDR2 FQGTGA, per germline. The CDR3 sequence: CASSFRGGYNEQFF. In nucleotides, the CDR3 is TGTGCCAGCAGCTTCCGGGGGGGGTACAATGAGCAGTTCTTC.

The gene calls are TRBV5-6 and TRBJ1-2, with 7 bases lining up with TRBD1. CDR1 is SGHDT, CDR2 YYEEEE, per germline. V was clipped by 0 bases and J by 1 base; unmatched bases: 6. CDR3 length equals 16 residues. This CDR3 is CASSLGRDSFNYGYTF. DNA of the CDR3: TGTGCCAGCAGCTTGGGTCGGGACAGCTTTAACTATGGCTACACCTTC.

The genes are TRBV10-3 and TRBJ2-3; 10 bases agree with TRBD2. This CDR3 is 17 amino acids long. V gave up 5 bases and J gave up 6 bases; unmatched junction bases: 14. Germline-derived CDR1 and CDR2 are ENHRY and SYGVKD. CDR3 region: CAISLAGALAGSDTQYF. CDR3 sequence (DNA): TGTGCCATCAGTCTAGCGGGGGCTCTAGCAGGCAGCGATACGCAGTATTTT.

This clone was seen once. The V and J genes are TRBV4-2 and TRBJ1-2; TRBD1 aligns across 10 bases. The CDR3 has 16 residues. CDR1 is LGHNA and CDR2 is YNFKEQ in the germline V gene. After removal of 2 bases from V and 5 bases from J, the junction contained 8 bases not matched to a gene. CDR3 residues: CASSQNSGQGKYGYTF. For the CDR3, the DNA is TGTGCCAGCAGCCAAAACTCGGGACAGGGGAAATATGGCTACACCTTC.

The CDR3 protein is CSARAPDGYTF. Here the CDR3 DNA reads TGCAGTGCTAGGGCTCCAGATGGCTACACCTTC. This rearrangement joins TRBV20-1 to TRBJ1-2, with no clear D. V lost 3 bases and J 6 bases, leaving 8 bases between the germline ends. Per germline, CDR1 DFQATT and CDR2 SNEGSKA (reference sequence). The CDR3 sequence is 11 residues long.

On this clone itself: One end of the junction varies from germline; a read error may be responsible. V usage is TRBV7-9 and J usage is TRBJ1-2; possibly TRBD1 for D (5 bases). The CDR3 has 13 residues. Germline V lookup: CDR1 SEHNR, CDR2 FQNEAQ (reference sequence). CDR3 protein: CASSLGGDNGYPF. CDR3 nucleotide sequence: TGTGCCAGCAGCTTGGGGGGAGATAATGGCTACCCCTTC.

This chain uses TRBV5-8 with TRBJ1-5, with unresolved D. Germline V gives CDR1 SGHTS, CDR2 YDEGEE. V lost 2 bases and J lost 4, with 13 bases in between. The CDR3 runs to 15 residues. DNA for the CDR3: TGTGCCAGCAGCTTTTTTAGAGAGCCTAATCAGCCCCAGCATTTT. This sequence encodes CASSFFREPNQPQHF.